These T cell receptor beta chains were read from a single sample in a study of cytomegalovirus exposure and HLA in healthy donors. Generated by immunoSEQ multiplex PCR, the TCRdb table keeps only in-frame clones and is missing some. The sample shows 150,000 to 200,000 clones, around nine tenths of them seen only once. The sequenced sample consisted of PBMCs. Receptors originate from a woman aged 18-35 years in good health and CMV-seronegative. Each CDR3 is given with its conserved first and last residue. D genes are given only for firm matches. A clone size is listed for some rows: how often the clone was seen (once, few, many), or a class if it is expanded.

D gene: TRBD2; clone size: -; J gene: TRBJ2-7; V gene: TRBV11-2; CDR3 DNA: TGTGCCAGCAGCTTAGATGCGGGAGTGGGATACGAGCAGTACTTC; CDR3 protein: CASSLDAGVGYEQYF
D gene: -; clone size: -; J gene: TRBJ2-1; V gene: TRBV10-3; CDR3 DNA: TGTGCCATCAGTGCTAGCTCCTCCTACAATGAGCAGTTCTTC; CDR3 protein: CAISASSSYNEQFF
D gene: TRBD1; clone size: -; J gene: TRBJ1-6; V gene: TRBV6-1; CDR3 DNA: TGTGCCAGTGGACAGGGGGGTTCACCCCTCCACTTT; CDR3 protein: CASGQGGSPLHF
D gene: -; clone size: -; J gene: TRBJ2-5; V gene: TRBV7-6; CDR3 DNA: TGTGCCAGCAGCTTAGGGGCAGGGTTAAAGACCCAGTACTTC; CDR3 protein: CASSLGAGLKTQYF
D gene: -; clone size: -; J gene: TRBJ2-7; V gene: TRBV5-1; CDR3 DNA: TGCGCCAGCAGCTTGGCCCCGGGATCCTCCTACGAGCAGTACTTC; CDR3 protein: CASSLAPGSSYEQYF
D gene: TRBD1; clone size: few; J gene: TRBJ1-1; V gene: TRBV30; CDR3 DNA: TGTGCCTGGGACAGGGGGCAGGACACTGAAGCTTTCTTT; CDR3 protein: CAWDRGQDTEAFF
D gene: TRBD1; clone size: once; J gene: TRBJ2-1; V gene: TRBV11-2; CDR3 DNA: TGTGCCAGCAGCCCCGGACAGGGGGCTAGGGAGCAGTTCTTC; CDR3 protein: CASSPGQGAREQFF
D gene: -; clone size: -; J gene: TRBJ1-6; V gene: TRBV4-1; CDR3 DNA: TGCGCCAGCAGCCAAGTTTGGCCCCTCGGGTCACCCCTCCACTTT; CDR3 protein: CASSQVWPLGSPLHF
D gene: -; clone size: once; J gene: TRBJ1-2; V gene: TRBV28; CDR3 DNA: TGTGCCAGCAGTTCAGAAGACGGACAGACTTCTAACTATGGCTACACCTTC; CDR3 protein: CASSSEDGQTSNYGYTF
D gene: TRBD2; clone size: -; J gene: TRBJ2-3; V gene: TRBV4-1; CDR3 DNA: TGCGCCAGCAGCCAAGGGGTAGCGGGGGGGGGCACAGATACGCAGTATTTT; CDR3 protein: CASSQGVAGGGTDTQYF
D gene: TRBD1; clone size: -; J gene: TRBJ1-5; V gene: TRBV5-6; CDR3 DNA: TGTGCCAGCAGCCTTCTCGGGACAGGGTCACCCGGGGAGCCCCAGCATTTT; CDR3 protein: CASSLLGTGSPGEPQHF
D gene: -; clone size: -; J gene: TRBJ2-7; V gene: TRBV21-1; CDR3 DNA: TGTGCCAGCAGCAATAGTCCACCCTGGCGGTCCTACGAGCAGTACTTC; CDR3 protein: CASSNSPPWRSYEQYF
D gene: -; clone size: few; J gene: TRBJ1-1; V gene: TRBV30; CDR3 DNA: TGTGCCTGGATGTCGCTGGGGGGCACTGAAGCTTTCTTT; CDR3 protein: CAWMSLGGTEAFF
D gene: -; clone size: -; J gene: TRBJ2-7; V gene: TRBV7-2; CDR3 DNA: TGTGCCAGCAGCCGCGGGACCTACTACGAGCAGTACTTC; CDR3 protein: CASSRGTYYEQYF
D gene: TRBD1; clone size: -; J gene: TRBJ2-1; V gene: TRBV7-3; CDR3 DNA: TGTGCCAGCAGCCCAGGGACAGGGACGAATGAGCAGTTCTTC; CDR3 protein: CASSPGTGTNEQFF
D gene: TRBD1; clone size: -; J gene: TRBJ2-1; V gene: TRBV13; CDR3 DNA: TGTGCCAGCAGCGCATGGACAGGGCCCAATGAGCAGTTCTTC; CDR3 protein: CASSAWTGPNEQFF
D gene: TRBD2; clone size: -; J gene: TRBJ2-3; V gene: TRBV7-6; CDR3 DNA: TGTGCCAGCAGCCTGAGCGGGGGGACAGATACGCAGTATTTT; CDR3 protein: CASSLSGGTDTQYF
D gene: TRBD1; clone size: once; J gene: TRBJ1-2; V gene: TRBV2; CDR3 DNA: TGTGCCAGCGAGGGACAGGCCAGTGGTTGGTATGGCTACACCTTC; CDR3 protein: CASEGQASGWYGYTF
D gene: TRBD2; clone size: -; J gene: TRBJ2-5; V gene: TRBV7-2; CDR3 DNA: TGTGCGATAAAGGCGGGGGGCACGCAAGAGACCCAGTACTTC; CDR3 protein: CAIKAGGTQETQYF
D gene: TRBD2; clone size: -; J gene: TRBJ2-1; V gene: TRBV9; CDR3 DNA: TGTGCCAGCAGCGTACAGCCTAGCGGAGGCAATGAGCAGTTCTTC; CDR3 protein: CASSVQPSGGNEQFF
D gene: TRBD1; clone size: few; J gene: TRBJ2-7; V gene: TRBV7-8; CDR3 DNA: TGTGCCAGCAGCACCGGGACAGTTTACGAGCAGTACTTC; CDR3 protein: CASSTGTVYEQYF
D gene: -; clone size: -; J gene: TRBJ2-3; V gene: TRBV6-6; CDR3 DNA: TGTGCCAGCAGTTACTTCGGGGGGCTGACAGATACGCAGTATTTT; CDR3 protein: CASSYFGGLTDTQYF
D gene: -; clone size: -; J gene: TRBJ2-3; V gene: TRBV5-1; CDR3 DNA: TGCGCCAGCAGCCCTTTGTGGCGGGATGCAGATACGCAGTATTTT; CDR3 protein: CASSPLWRDADTQYF
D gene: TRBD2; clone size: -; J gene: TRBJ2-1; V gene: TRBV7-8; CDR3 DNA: TGTGCCAGCAGCTTAGGGGGAGGGCCCGGTTACAATGAGCAGTTCTTC; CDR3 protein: CASSLGGGPGYNEQFF
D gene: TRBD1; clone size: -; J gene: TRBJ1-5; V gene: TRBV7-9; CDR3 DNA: TGTGCCAGCAGCCCGGCCGGACAGGGTGATCAGCCCCAGCATTTT; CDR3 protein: CASSPAGQGDQPQHF
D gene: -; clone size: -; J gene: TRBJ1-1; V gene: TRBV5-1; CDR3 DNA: TGCGCCAGCAGCTTACAGGGGAACACTGAAGCTTTCTTT; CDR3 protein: CASSLQGNTEAFF
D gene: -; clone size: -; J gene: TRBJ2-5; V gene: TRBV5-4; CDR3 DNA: TGTGCCAGCAGCTTGGCCCTCACTACTGGAGGAGAGACCCAGTACTTC; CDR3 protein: CASSLALTTGGETQYF
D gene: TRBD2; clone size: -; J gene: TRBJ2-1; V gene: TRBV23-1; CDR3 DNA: TGCGCCAGCAGTCAATTGACTAGCGCCTGTTACAATGAGCAGTTCTTC; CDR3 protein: CASSQLTSACYNEQFF
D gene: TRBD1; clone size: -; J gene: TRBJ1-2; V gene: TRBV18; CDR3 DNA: TGTGCCAGCTCACTCGGGACAGGGGGCTACTATGGCTACACCTTC; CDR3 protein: CASSLGTGGYYGYTF
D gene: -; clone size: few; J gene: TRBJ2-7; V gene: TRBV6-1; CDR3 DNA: TGTGCCAGCAACCCGTGGAGGGATTCACCCTACGAGCAGTACTTC; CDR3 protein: CASNPWRDSPYEQYF
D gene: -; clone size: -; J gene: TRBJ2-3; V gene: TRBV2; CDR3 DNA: TGTGCCAGCAGTGCGGGGATATACAGATATGATACGCAGTATTTT; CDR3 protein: CASSAGIYRYDTQYF
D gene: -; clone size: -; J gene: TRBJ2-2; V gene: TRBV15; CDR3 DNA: TGTGCCACCAGCAGAGATCGGGGGACCGGGGAGCTGTTTTTT; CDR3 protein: CATSRDRGTGELFF
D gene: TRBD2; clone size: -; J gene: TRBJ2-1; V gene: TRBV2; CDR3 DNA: TGTGCCAGCAGTCGGAGCGGGGGGGGATACAATGAGCAGTTCTTC; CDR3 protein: CASSRSGGGYNEQFF
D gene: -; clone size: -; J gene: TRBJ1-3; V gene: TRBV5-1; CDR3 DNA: TGCGCCAGCAGCCCCGGACAGATTGGAAACACCATATATTTT; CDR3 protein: CASSPGQIGNTIYF
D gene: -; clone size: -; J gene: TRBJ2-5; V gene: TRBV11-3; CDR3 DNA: TGTGCCAGCAGCTTACAGGGCGGACAAGAGACCCAGTACTTC; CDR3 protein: CASSLQGGQETQYF
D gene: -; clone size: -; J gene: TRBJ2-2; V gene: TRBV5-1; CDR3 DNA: TGCGCCAGCAGCTTGATGGCGGCCACCGGGGAGCTGTTTTTT; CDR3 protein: CASSLMAATGELFF
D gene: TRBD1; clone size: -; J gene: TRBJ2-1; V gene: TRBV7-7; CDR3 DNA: TGTGCTAGCAGCCAAGCAGGGGGAAGCTACAATGAGCAGTTCTTC; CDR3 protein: CASSQAGGSYNEQFF
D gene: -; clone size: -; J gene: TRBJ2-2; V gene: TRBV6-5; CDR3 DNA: TGTGCCAGCAGTTACTTGAGCGACGGGGAGCTGTTTTTT; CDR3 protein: CASSYLSDGELFF
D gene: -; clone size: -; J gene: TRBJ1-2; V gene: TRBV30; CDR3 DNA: TGTGCCTGGAGTGTGCTGGGAGTTATCTACACCTTC; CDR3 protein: CAWSVLGVIYTF
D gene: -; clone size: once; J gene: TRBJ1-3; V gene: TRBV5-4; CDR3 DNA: TGTGCCAGCAGCCCGACGGACACGGGAAACACCATATATTTT; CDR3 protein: CASSPTDTGNTIYF
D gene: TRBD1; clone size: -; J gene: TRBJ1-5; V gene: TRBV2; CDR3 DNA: TGTGCCAGCAATCCAGGGGGCTCCGGGACTCAGCCCCAGCATTTT; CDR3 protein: CASNPGGSGTQPQHF
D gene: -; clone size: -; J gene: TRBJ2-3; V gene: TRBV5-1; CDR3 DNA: TGCGCCAGCAGCTTGGCCGGTAAAGGGGTTACAGATACGCAGTATTTT; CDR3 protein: CASSLAGKGVTDTQYF
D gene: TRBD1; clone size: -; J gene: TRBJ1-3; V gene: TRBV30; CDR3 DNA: TGTGCCTGGACCCCGGGACAGCCTGGAAACACCATATATTTT; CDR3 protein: CAWTPGQPGNTIYF
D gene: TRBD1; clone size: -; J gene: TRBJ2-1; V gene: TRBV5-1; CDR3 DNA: TGCGCCAGCAGCTTGGCCCGACAGGGAAATGAGCAGTTCTTC; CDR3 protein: CASSLARQGNEQFF
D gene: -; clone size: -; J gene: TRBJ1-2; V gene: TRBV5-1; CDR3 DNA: TGCGCCAGCAGCCCCAATATCAGGAACTATGGCTACACCTTC; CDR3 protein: CASSPNIRNYGYTF